This is a list of T cell receptor beta chains from one sample in a study of control samples from healthy donors and cancer patients. Assay used: immunoSEQ multiplex PCR; TCRdb lists only in-frame clones, some missing. The table shows 160,000 or so clones, with over 90% occurring only once. Material: blood. The source is a man over 45 in good health. Both conserved end residues are part of each CDR3. The order of the fields is clone size, D gene, J gene, V gene, CDR3 DNA, CDR3 protein. The D gene is left open where the match is weak. Some rows mark clone size as missing; the rest say once, few, many or name a class of expanded clone.

-	-	TRBJ1-1	TRBV6-6	TGTGCCAGCAGTCCCGACGGTACCTGGAACACTGAAGCTTTCTTT	CASSPDGTWNTEAFF
-	TRBD1	TRBJ2-5	TRBV5-1	TGCGCCAGCACCCCCACAGGGGGATTCGGAGAGACCCAGTACTTC	CASTPTGGFGETQYF
-	-	TRBJ2-7	TRBV7-6	TGTGCCAGCAGCTTAGAGGCCAGGGTGTCCTACGAGCAGTACTTC	CASSLEARVSYEQYF
-	TRBD1	TRBJ2-7	TRBV3-1/TRBV3-2	TGTGCCAGCAGCCAAGATTGGTCGGGACAGGAGTACTTC	CASSQDWSGQEYF
-	TRBD2	TRBJ2-1	TRBV6-6	TGTGCCAGCAGTTCGGGACTAGCGGGCTCCTACAATGAGCAGTTCTTC	CASSSGLAGSYNEQFF
-	TRBD2	TRBJ2-1	TRBV18	TGTGCCAGCTCACCGCGTCTAGCGGAGAGCTCCTACAATGAGCAGTTCTTC	CASSPRLAESSYNEQFF
-	TRBD2	TRBJ2-5	TRBV6-2/TRBV6-3	TGTGCCAGCAGTTACTCTGGACTAGCGGGCTACCAAGAGACCCAGTACTTC	CASSYSGLAGYQETQYF
-	TRBD2	TRBJ2-7	TRBV12-3/TRBV12-4	TGTGCCAGCAGTCCCGGACTAGCGGGAGGGTCCTTC	CASSPGLAGGSF
-	-	TRBJ2-2	TRBV18	TGTGCCAGCTCACCTGGGACGGCGAACACCGGGGAGCTGTTTTTT	CASSPGTANTGELFF
-	-	TRBJ2-7	TRBV3-1/TRBV3-2	TGTGCCAGCAGCCTCGGACACTACGAGCAGTACTTC	CASSLGHYEQYF
-	TRBD1	TRBJ1-6	TRBV6-1	TGTGCCAGCAGTGAATACGGACAGGCGAATTCACCCCTCCACTTT	CASSEYGQANSPLHF
once	-	TRBJ1-3	TRBV5-5	TGTGCCAGCAGCCTACTGACCGGCTCTGGAAACACCATATATTTT	CASSLLTGSGNTIYF
-	-	TRBJ2-3	TRBV21-1	TGTGCCAGCAGCGACAAAGGGGGCCCTGGCACAGATACGCAGTATTTT	CASSDKGGPGTDTQYF
-	TRBD1	TRBJ1-2	TRBV12-3/TRBV12-4	TGTGCCAGCGGCCCCGGGACAGGGGGATACACCTTC	CASGPGTGGYTF
-	-	TRBJ2-3	TRBV27	TGTGCCAGCAGCCCGGACTCCCCGGATGATACGCAGTATTTT	CASSPDSPDDTQYF
-	TRBD2	TRBJ2-7	TRBV5-1	TGCGCCAGTAGTCAGAGAGGGAGGGACGAGCAGTACTTC	CASSQRGRDEQYF
-	-	TRBJ2-1	TRBV19	TGTGCCAGTAGTATGGGGGTAGGGTCACAGAGGAGCTCCTACAATGAGCAGTTCTTC	CASSMGVGSQRSSYNEQFF
-	-	TRBJ1-1	TRBV3-1/TRBV3-2	TGTGCCAGCAGACGAGCAAACACTGAAGCTTTCTTT	CASRRANTEAFF